The 3 T cell receptor beta chains below come from one sample, sequenced in a study of T cells after posttransplantation cyclophosphamide (dated by TCRdb to the mid-2010s). Viable CD3+CD4+ or CD3+CD8+ cells that were CCR7+CD45RA+CD45RO-CD95-CD27+CD28+ were defined as naive T cells. Library preparation was by the immunoSEQ multiplex PCR assay. TCRdb re-hosts the immuneACCESS table, in-frame sequences only. Its copies lack some clones; in the studies checked, an unresolved V gene accounts for under half of them, and the cause for the rest is not known. The sample data list 25,000 to 40,000 clones, and 91% of these were observed just once. The ten biggest clones cover 0.1% to 0.12% of the sample. The sequencing sample was made of naive CD4+ T cells sorted from blood. Every receptor here comes from a man aged 30 to 45 in good health and a related stem cell transplant donor.

The rearrangement joins TRBV7-9 to TRBJ2-3; D may be TRBD2 (5 bases). The CDR3 contains 16 residues. V lost 4 bases, J lost 2 bases, and 16 bases lay in between. CDR1 and CDR2 (germline): SEHNR, FQNEAQ (reference sequence). CDR3 coding DNA: TGTGCCAGCAGCTCTCGGACTCCGCTCCTCACAGATACGCAGTATTTT. It codes for CASSSRTPLLTDTQYF.

The V and J genes are TRBV16 and TRBJ1-5; possibly TRBD1 for D (5 bases). CDR1 KGHSY and CDR2 FQNENV come from the germline V gene. Trimming cost V 4 bases and J 4 bases, with 11 bases left between them. The CDR3 loop spans 14 amino acids. The chain's CDR3 is CASSPTRGNQPQHF. CDR3 in DNA: TGTGCCAGCAGCCCCACCCGGGGGAATCAGCCCCAGCATTTT. Full variable domain (remainder filled in from reference TRBV16 and TRBJ1-5): GEEVAQTPKHLVRGEGQKAKLYCAPIKGHSYVFWYQQVLKNEFKFLISFQNENVFDETGMPKERFSAKCLPNSPCSLEIQATKLEDSAVYFCASSPTRGNQPQHFGDGTRLSIL.

The rearrangement links TRBV5-1 to TRBJ1-2; D remains ambiguous. This CDR3 contains 14 residues. Per germline, CDR1 SGHRS and CDR2 YFSETQ. V shed 2 bases and J shed 2 bases, with 10 bases lying between them. The CDR3 DNA is TGCGCCAGCAGCTTTAGTGACTCAAACTATGGCTACACCTTC. This codes for CASSFSDSNYGYTF.